The clone carrying this TCR beta chain was observed once. Its target is unknown. This sample stems from a study of cytomegalovirus exposure and HLA in healthy donors. The study's findings and limits: Sequencing depth roughly uniform across donors was assumed in presence/absence analyses.

V dropped 3 bases and J dropped 0 bases, with 13 bases sitting between them. The CDR3 is 16 amino acids. The V gene's germline CDR1 is SGHRS and CDR2 YFSETQ. The PCR ran on 60 Vbeta and 13 Jbeta primers. TCRdb's copy holds only in-frame clones and misses some; the assay was immunoSEQ multiplex PCR. Of 100,000 or so clones listed, 80% were seen once; the top ten hold approximately 2%. The sample consisted of PBMCs. V gene TRBV5-1 combines with J gene TRBJ2-1, with D possibly matching TRBD2 (6 bases). The TCR sequence derives from a man younger than 35 in good health and CMV-seronegative. The CDR3, as DNA: TGCGCCAGCAGCTCCCTAGCGTCAAGCTCCTACAATGAGCAGTTCTTC. Amino acid sequence: CASSSLASSSYNEQFF.